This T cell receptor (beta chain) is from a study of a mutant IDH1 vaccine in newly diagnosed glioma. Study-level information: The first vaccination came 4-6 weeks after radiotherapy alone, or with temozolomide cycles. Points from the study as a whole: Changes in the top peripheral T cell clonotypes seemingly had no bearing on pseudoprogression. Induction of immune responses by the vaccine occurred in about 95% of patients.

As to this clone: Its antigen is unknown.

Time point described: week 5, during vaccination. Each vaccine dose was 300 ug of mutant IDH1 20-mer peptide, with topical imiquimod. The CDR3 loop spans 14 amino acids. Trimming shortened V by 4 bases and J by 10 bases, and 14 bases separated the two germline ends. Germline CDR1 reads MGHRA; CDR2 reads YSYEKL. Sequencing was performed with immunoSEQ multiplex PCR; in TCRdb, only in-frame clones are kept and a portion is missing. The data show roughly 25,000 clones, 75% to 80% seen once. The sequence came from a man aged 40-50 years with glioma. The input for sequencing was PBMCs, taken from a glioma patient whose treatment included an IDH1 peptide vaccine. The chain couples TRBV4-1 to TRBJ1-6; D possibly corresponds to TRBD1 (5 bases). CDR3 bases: TGCGCCAGCAGCCCCGGCGGGCGGGGCTCACCCCTCCACTTT. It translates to CASSPGGRGSPLHF.